These 15 T cell receptor beta chains came from one sample sequenced in a study of blood T cell repertoires in COVID-19 (TCRdb year 2020). Library construction relied on the immunoSEQ multiplex PCR assay. The table comes from immuneACCESS by way of TCRdb, which keeps in-frame sequences with V and J called. Part of the clones is missing from these tables; in studies checked, under half for an unresolved V gene and the rest for unknown reasons. The sample data list about 78,000 clones, and 90% of these were observed just once. The top ten hold about 0.83% of the sample. Input material: peripheral blood. The receptors here all came from a woman aged 80 or over with acute or convalescent COVID-19.

V and J are TRBV5-1 and TRBJ2-7, with a weak D call TRBD2 (6 bases). The CDR3 is 13 residues long. V lost 5 bases to trimming and J lost 3 bases, with 12 bases between them. Germline V gene data show CDR1 as SGHRS and CDR2 as YFSETQ. The DNA for the CDR3 is TGCGCCAGCAGTATCGGGGGAAACTACGAGCAGTACTTC. Translated: CASSIGGNYEQYF.

The V gene is TRBV7-2, the J gene TRBJ2-7, with TRBD1 matching 11 bases. Germline CDR1 reads SGHTA; CDR2 reads FQGNSA. With 5 bases clipped from V and 2 bases from J, the junction kept 5 bases outside the gene matches. The CDR3 extends over 15 amino acids. The CDR3 region has the DNA TGTGCCAGCAGCATTGGGGGACAGGGGGCCTACGAGCAGTACTTC. Translating it yields CASSIGGQGAYEQYF.

CDR3 nucleotide sequence: TGCGCCAGCAGCACACAGCCGTCCGGGGAGCTGTTTTTT. Protein sequence: CASSTQPSGELFF. The chain links TRBV5-1 to TRBJ2-2; D uncertain. Germline CDR1 and CDR2: SGHRS and YFSETQ. The CDR3 consists of 13 residues. V was cut by 4 bases and J by 6 bases, with 10 bases left in between.

The V and J genes are TRBV27 and TRBJ2-2; tentative D call: TRBD1 (5 bases). Germline lookup yields CDR1 MNHEY and CDR2 SMNVEV (reference sequence). Trimming shortened V by 7 bases and J by 5 bases, and 11 bases separated the two germline ends. The length of the CDR3 is 13 residues. CDR3 nucleotides: TGTGCCAGCACCCATAAGGGGACCGGGGAGCTGTTTTTT. This translates into CASTHKGTGELFF.

This chain joins TRBV6-5 and TRBJ1-6; possible D gene TRBD1, 5 bases. This CDR3 has 15 amino acids. V was clipped by 6 bases and J by 4 bases, with 13 bases between them. Looked up from germline, CDR1 is MNHEY and CDR2 is SVGAGI. CDR3 bases: TGTGCCAGCAGAGGGGAGGCGGCGTATAATTCACCCCTCCACTTT. Translated, it gives CASRGEAAYNSPLHF.

V gene TRBV5-1 combines with J gene TRBJ1-2; TRBD1 aligns across 7 bases. V lost 2 bases and J lost 1; bases outside the gene matches: 2. The CDR3 length is 14 residues. Per the germline V gene, CDR1 is SGHRS and CDR2 is YFSETQ. The chain's CDR3 is CASSLGTVNYGYTF. Written as DNA, the CDR3 is TGCGCCAGCAGCTTAGGGACAGTTAACTATGGCTACACCTTC.

The chain links TRBV7-2 to TRBJ2-3; 10 nucleotides line up with TRBD2. The CDR3 covers 16 residues. Germline CDR1 SGHTA, CDR2 FQGNSA. V lost 2 bases, J lost 4 bases, and 6 bases stayed unmatched. The CDR3 here is CASSLRTSGRSDTQYF. In nucleotides, the CDR3 is TGTGCCAGCAGCTTAAGGACTAGCGGTCGTTCAGATACGCAGTATTTT.

This chain uses TRBV5-1 with TRBJ1-1, with 8 bases fitting TRBD1. The CDR3 extends over 16 amino acids. J was trimmed by 1 base and V by 3 bases; bases with no gene match: 8. Germline V gene lookup returns CDR1 SGHRS and CDR2 YFSETQ. This chain's CDR3 is CASSSDPGTGNTEAFF. DNA of the CDR3: TGCGCCAGCAGCTCCGACCCGGGGACAGGGAACACTGAAGCTTTCTTT. Full variable domain (rest looked up from reference TRBV5-1 and TRBJ1-1): KAGVTQTPRYLIKTRGQQVTLSCSPISGHRSVSWYQQTPGQGLQFLFEYFSETQRNKGNFPGRFSGRQFSNSRSEMNVSTLELGDSALYLCASSSDPGTGNTEAFFGQGTRLTVV.

The CDR3 nucleotides read TGTGCCAGCAGCTTTCTCTCGACTGCTAACTATGGCTACACCTTC. It specifies CASSFLSTANYGYTF. The V call is TRBV9, the J call TRBJ1-2; no clear D. Germline V gene lookup returns CDR1 SGDLS and CDR2 YYNGEE. This CDR3 contains 15 residues. V lost 4 bases, J lost 0 bases, and 13 bases lay in between.

The chain links TRBV9 to TRBJ1-2; no clear D. The CDR3 runs 16 residues. With 4 bases removed from V and 4 bases from J, the gap between germline ends came to 20 bases. Germline CDR1 is SGDLS and CDR2 is YYNGEE. Here the CDR3 reads CASSLEGTEDPYGYTF. The CDR3 nucleotides are TGTGCCAGCAGCTTGGAAGGAACAGAAGACCCCTATGGCTACACCTTC.

CDR3 sequence reads: CASSLATGLRNTIYF. The CDR3 nucleotides read TGTGCCAGCAGCTTAGCGACAGGGCTCAGAAACACCATATATTTT. This rearrangement joins TRBV7-9 to TRBJ1-3; TRBD1 matches 7 bases. The V segment lost 0 bases and the J segment 5 bases; nucleotides outside the gene matches: 4. Germline V gene data show CDR1 as SEHNR and CDR2 as FQNEAQ (reference sequence). The CDR3 totals 15 residues.

This chain connects TRBV7-2 to TRBJ2-7; D may be TRBD2 (6 bases). V lost 3 bases and J lost 0, with 12 bases in between. Germline CDR1 reads SGHTA; CDR2 reads FQGNSA. The CDR3 is made up of 15 amino acids. The DNA for the CDR3 is TGTGCCAGCAGCTTCTTACGGGGGAGCTCCTACGAGCAGTACTTC. It encodes CASSFLRGSSYEQYF.

This chain's CDR3 is CASSQAATGVYGYTF. In DNA, the CDR3 is TGCGCCAGCAGCCAAGCGGCCACAGGGGTGTATGGCTACACCTTC. V and J are TRBV4-1 and TRBJ1-2; TRBD1 aligns across 7 bases. V lost 1 base and J lost 5; bases outside the gene matches: 7. CDR3 size: 15 residues. Germline V gene lookup returns CDR1 MGHRA and CDR2 YSYEKL.

The rearrangement links TRBV24-1 to TRBJ2-5; 9 nucleotides line up with TRBD1. With V trimmed by 3 bases and J by 5 bases, 9 bases remained unmatched. The CDR3 totals 16 residues. CDR1 and CDR2 from the germline V gene are KGHDR and SFDVKD. The CDR3 region has the DNA TGTGCCACCAGTGATCCCTTCACAGGGGGCCGGGAGACCCAGTACTTC. Amino acid sequence: CATSDPFTGGRETQYF.

The rearrangement links TRBV27 to TRBJ1-1; D is unclear. The CDR3 length is 14 residues. V was clipped by 2 bases and J by 1 base, with 8 bases between them. Germline assignment: CDR1 MNHEY and CDR2 SMNVEV (reference sequence). CDR3 DNA: TGTGCCAGCAGTTTAATGAGAGGGAACACTGAAGCTTTCTTT. Its protein is CASSLMRGNTEAFF.